These 13 T cell receptor beta chains were all obtained from the same sample, sequenced in a study of T cell responses to AZD1222 COVID-19 vaccine. Generated by immunoSEQ multiplex PCR, the TCRdb table keeps only in-frame clones and is missing some. The sample includes more than 85,000 clones, approximately 84% seen only once; the top ten take approximately 14%. The input for sequencing was peripheral blood, taken 28 days after the second AZD1222 dose. These receptors all come from an adult who received the AZD1222 COVID-19 vaccine.

The chain carries TRBV4-1 and TRBJ1-4; D call uncertain. Germline V gene data show CDR1 as MGHRA and CDR2 as YSYEKL. The V end lost 0 bases, the J end lost 5 bases, and 13 bases lay between the germline ends. The CDR3 sequence is 16 residues long. Here the CDR3 reads CASSQEGTSPNEKLFF. CDR3 nucleotide sequence: TGCGCCAGCAGCCAAGAAGGTACGAGTCCCAATGAAAAACTGTTTTTT.

The table lists this clone with a count of one. The chain carries TRBV28 and TRBJ1-2, with D possibly being TRBD1 (5 bases). Trimming removed 8 bases at V and 5 bases at J, with 15 bases between. The length of the CDR3 is 13 residues. Germline V gene sequence: CDR1 MDHEN, CDR2 SYDVKM. The CDR3 loop reads CASEVSGDYGYTF. DNA of the CDR3: TGTGCCAGCGAGGTTTCGGGGGATTATGGCTACACCTTC.

This chain links TRBV5-4 with TRBJ2-1, with D perhaps TRBD2 (6 bases). Germline CDR1 is SGHNT and CDR2 is YYREEE (reference sequence). V lost 0 bases to trimming and J lost 8 bases, with 9 bases between them. The CDR3 sequence is 13 residues long. CDR3 loop: CASSLERVYEQFF. The CDR3 DNA is TGTGCCAGCAGCTTGGAGCGGGTCTATGAGCAGTTCTTC.

In the case of this clone: Its ends do not fully match the called genes, so a read error is possible. The chain couples TRBV12-3 or TRBV12-4 to TRBJ1-4; D gene uncertain. The CDR3 consists of 12 residues. CDR3 loop: CANSLADGRLFF. The CDR3 region has the DNA TGTGCCAACAGTTTAGCAGATGGTAGACTGTTTTTT.

The chain has TRBV27 and TRBJ2-7, with TRBD2 identical over 10 bases. The V segment lost 4 bases and the J segment 8 bases; nucleotides outside the gene matches: 8. The CDR3 spans 14 residues. The germline V gene has CDR1 MNHEY and CDR2 SMNVEV (reference sequence). This chain's CDR3 is CASSSLAGVLKQYF. The CDR3 DNA reads TGTGCCAGCAGTTCCCTAGCGGGGGTACTAAAGCAGTACTTC.

The rearrangement links TRBV4-3 to TRBJ2-7; TRBD2 is a possible D gene (5 bases). CDR3 length: 15 residues. Looked up from germline, CDR1 is LGHNA and CDR2 is YSLEER. V was trimmed by 0 bases and J by 5 bases, leaving 14 bases between them. The CDR3 region is CASSQDLLVLDEQYF. The DNA for the CDR3 is TGCGCCAGCAGCCAAGATCTACTAGTCCTCGACGAGCAGTACTTC.

This clone was found a few times. The V and J genes are TRBV4-1 and TRBJ2-1, with 8 bases matching TRBD2. With 2 bases clipped from V and 3 bases from J, the junction kept 12 bases outside the gene matches. CDR1 MGHRA and CDR2 YSYEKL come from the germline V gene. The CDR3 runs to 18 residues. The chain's CDR3 is CASSQLPLAGQVYNEQFF. CDR3 sequence (DNA): TGCGCCAGCAGCCAACTGCCCTTAGCGGGGCAGGTCTACAATGAGCAGTTCTTC.

This sequence joins TRBV20-1 and TRBJ1-5; D gene ambiguous. The CDR3 sequence is 12 residues long. V shed 3 bases and J shed 8 bases, with 11 bases lying between them. Germline values: CDR1 DFQATT, CDR2 SNEGSKA (reference sequence). The CDR3 protein is CSASRGSKPQHF. The DNA of the CDR3 is TGCAGTGCTAGTCGGGGATCTAAGCCCCAGCATTTT.

The gene calls are TRBV7-2 and TRBJ2-5; D tentatively reads TRBD1 or TRBD2 (5 bases each). V was cut by 5 bases and J by 1 base, with 11 bases left in between. The CDR3 contains 14 residues. Germline V gene lookup returns CDR1 SGHTA and CDR2 FQGNSA. CDR3: CASSLRDGQETQYF. CDR3 nucleotide sequence: TGTGCCAGCAGCCTCCGGGACGGCCAAGAGACCCAGTACTTC.

This clone has just one count. CDR3 amino acids: CASSLEVGYYEQYF. The CDR3 DNA is TGTGCCAGCAGCTTAGAGGTGGGGTACTACGAGCAGTACTTC. The chain combines TRBV11-1 with TRBJ2-7; the D is unclear. The CDR3 is made up of 14 amino acids. Trimming removed 1 base at V and 3 bases at J, with 10 bases between. Germline lookup yields CDR1 SGHAT and CDR2 FQDESV (reference sequence).

This clone was observed a handful of times. The chain uses TRBV5-5 and TRBJ2-1, with TRBD2 matching 9 bases. The CDR3 covers 15 residues. Germline V gene lookup returns CDR1 SGHKS and CDR2 YYEKEE (reference sequence). After removal of 3 bases from V and 6 bases from J, the junction contained 7 bases not matched to a gene. This chain's CDR3 is CASSSRGGRGNEQFF. The DNA of the CDR3 is TGTGCCAGCAGCTCGCGGGGCGGGAGGGGCAATGAGCAGTTCTTC. Variable domain in full (rest from reference TRBV5-5 and TRBJ2-1): DAGVTQSPTHLIKTRGQQVTLRCSPISGHKSVSWYQQVLGQGPQFIFQYYEKEERGRGNFPDRFSARQFPNYSSELNVNALLLGDSALYLCASSSRGGRGNEQFFGPGTRLTVL.

This sequence joins TRBV9 and TRBJ1-2; TRBD1 aligns across 7 bases. The V and J ends lost 4 bases and 6 bases, in that order; junction bases with no gene match: 6. Germline-derived CDR1 and CDR2 are SGDLS and YYNGEE. The CDR3 length is 13 residues. Written as DNA, the CDR3 is TGTGCCAGCAGCCCCACAGGGGCAAATGGCTACACCTTC. This codes for CASSPTGANGYTF.

The CDR3 reads CASSQEILAGSRGQFF. CDR3 nucleotide sequence: TGCGCCAGCAGCCAAGAAATTCTAGCGGGATCACGGGGGCAGTTCTTC. This chain connects TRBV4-3 to TRBJ2-1, with TRBD2 matching over 9 bases. The CDR3 has 16 amino acids. After removal of 0 bases from V and 12 bases from J, the junction contained 12 bases not matched to a gene. Germline CDR1 reads LGHNA; CDR2 reads YSLEER.